This T cell receptor beta chain was documented in a study of blood T cell repertoires in COVID-19. Turning to the study itself: Both acute and convalescent COVID-19 samples were obtained from the United States, Italy and Spain. The cDNA or gDNA used as material had been derived from T cells, B-cell-depleted T cells, or PBMCs.

Deletions cut 0 bases from V and 7 bases from J, with 7 bases between. Germline V gene sequence: CDR1 SGHRS, CDR2 YFSETQ. This CDR3 contains 13 residues. Only in-frame clones appear in the TCRdb table, and some are missing; sequencing was by immunoSEQ multiplex PCR. The sample carries a few hundred thousand clones, roughly 88% recorded once. Cohort 3 donors were reported recovered after two negative PCRs, clearance, or symptom resolution. This chain connects TRBV5-1 to TRBJ1-4; D is undetermined. The source is a man younger than 45 who had recovered from COVID-19. Specimen: PBMCs or T cells enriched from blood (not recorded which). The CDR3 bases are TGCGCCAGCAGCTTGGCGATGAGTGAAAAACTGTTTTTT. It encodes CASSLAMSEKLFF.